Listed below are T cell receptor beta chains from one sample, sequenced in a study of vaccination effects on CD4 cells after COVID-19. Antigens for these TCRs are unknown. Clones were read by immunoSEQ multiplex PCR, and TCRdb kept only the in-frame ones, dropping some. Of 60,000 to 65,000 clones listed, around 75% were seen once; the top ten hold 3% to 4%. Material: CD4+ T cells from PBMCs cultured with HCoV-OC43 spike peptides, obtained before COVID-19 vaccination. Every receptor here comes from a human donor who received a COVID-19 vaccine. Each CDR3 is given with its conserved first and last residue. The D gene is left open where the match is weak. Clone size is shown for a subset of rows, as once, few, many or a class of expanded clone.

size	J	D	V	DNA	CDR3
NA	TRBJ1-6	NA	TRBV2	TGTGCCAGCAGTAGCTATTCAGGGGCGAGTTCACCCCTCCACTTT	CASSSYSGASSPLHF
NA	TRBJ1-4	NA	TRBV4-1	TGCGCCAGCAGCCAAGATGAAGGGAGGGAAAAACTGTTTTTT	CASSQDEGREKLFF
NA	TRBJ2-1	TRBD1	TRBV19	TGTGCCAGTAGCCCCGGAGGACAGGGCTCGCTTGAGCAGTTCTTC	CASSPGGQGSLEQFF
NA	TRBJ2-5	TRBD2	TRBV2	TGTGCCAGCAGTCCTCGGGGGGGCCCAGAGACCCAGTACTTC	CASSPRGGPETQYF
few	TRBJ1-1	TRBD1	TRBV7-3	TGTGCCAGCAGCTTAAGGGACAGAACTGAAGCTTTCTTT	CASSLRDRTEAFF
NA	TRBJ1-3	NA	TRBV19	TGTGCCTCCTCTTGGGCGTCCTCCTCTGGAAACACCATATATTTT	CASSWASSSGNTIYF
NA	TRBJ2-4	NA	TRBV4-1	TGCGCCAGCAGCCAAGATTTTCGGGGTGACATTCAGTACTTC	CASSQDFRGDIQYF
NA	TRBJ2-3	TRBD1	TRBV6-5	TGTGCCAGCAGTTACCGCAGGGGGTCTAGCACAGATACGCAGTATTTT	CASSYRRGSSTDTQYF
NA	TRBJ2-2	NA	TRBV19	TGTGCCAGTAGGAGGGGGGGGATTAACACCGGGGAGCTGTTTTTT	CASRRGGINTGELFF
NA	TRBJ1-1	NA	TRBV2	TGTGCCAGCAGCCAAAACGGGGGAAACACTGAAGCTTTCTTT	CASSQNGGNTEAFF
few	TRBJ1-1	NA	TRBV5-6	TGTGCCAGCAGCTTGAGGGGACTACAGGGTGGAGGGACTGAAGCTTTCTTT	CASSLRGLQGGGTEAFF
NA	TRBJ2-3	NA	TRBV5-8	TGTGCCAGCAGCTACGGACGAGGGACGGAATCCACAGATACGCAGTATTTT	CASSYGRGTESTDTQYF
NA	TRBJ1-4	NA	TRBV4-1	TGCGCCAGCAGCCAAGAGCGCCCGGGGCGGACGCGTGAAAAACTGTTTTTT	CASSQERPGRTREKLFF
NA	TRBJ2-5	TRBD1	TRBV19	TGTGCCAGTAAGCCTGGGAACAGGGGGAAGTACCAAGAGACCCAGTACTTC	CASKPGNRGKYQETQYF
NA	TRBJ2-3	NA	TRBV19	TGTGCCAGTAGTTCAATACCAGATACGCAGTATTTT	CASSSIPDTQYF
NA	TRBJ2-5	TRBD1	TRBV5-8	TGTGCCAGCAGCTTGGTAGGGACAGGGAGCCAAGAGACCCAGTACTTC	CASSLVGTGSQETQYF
NA	TRBJ2-2	NA	TRBV6-5	TGTGCCAGCAGTTTTACCTTCCTTAGTAACACCGGGGAGCTGTTTTTT	CASSFTFLSNTGELFF
NA	TRBJ1-4	NA	TRBV27	TGTGCCAGCAACTCGGCCGGGGGGACTAATGAAAAACTGTTTTTT	CASNSAGGTNEKLFF
NA	TRBJ1-2	NA	TRBV3-1/TRBV3-2	TGTGCCAGCAGCCCACGGACAGTTGTGTACTATGGCTACACCTTC	CASSPRTVVYYGYTF
NA	TRBJ2-3	NA	TRBV25-1	TGTGCCAGCAGTGCTGAAGGACAGTCCACGACGCCGTATTTT	CASSAEGQSTTPYF
few	TRBJ1-4	NA	TRBV12-3/TRBV12-4	TGTGCCAGCAGTCCACATAATGAAAAACTGTTTTTT	CASSPHNEKLFF
NA	TRBJ2-2	TRBD1	TRBV6-5	TGTGCCAGCAGTTACTCCGGGACAGTTAACACCGGGGAGCTGTTTTTT	CASSYSGTVNTGELFF
NA	TRBJ1-2	NA	TRBV3-1/TRBV3-2	TGTGCCAGCAGCCCCCAGGGGATCGACTATGGCTACACCTTC	CASSPQGIDYGYTF
NA	TRBJ1-1	NA	TRBV12-3/TRBV12-4	TGTGCCAGCAGTTTTGAAACTGAAGCTTTCTTT	CASSFETEAFF
NA	TRBJ2-3	TRBD2	TRBV27	TGTGCCAGCCGGACTAGACTGATCACAGATACGCAGTATTTT	CASRTRLITDTQYF
NA	TRBJ2-5	TRBD1	TRBV6-2/TRBV6-3	TGTGCCAGCAGTAACCCGGACAGGGGGCAAACCCAGACCCAGTACTTC	CASSNPDRGQTQTQYF
few	TRBJ1-5	NA	TRBV20-1	TGCAGTGCTAGTTCGGGCAATCAGCCCCAGCATTTT	CSASSGNQPQHF
few	TRBJ2-2	NA	TRBV9	TGTGCCAGCAGCGTAGAAGGGACTTGGACGAACACCGGGGAGCTGTTTTTT	CASSVEGTWTNTGELFF
NA	TRBJ1-4	NA	TRBV14	TGTGCCAGCAGCCAAGTTCGGGTAGGACCCACTAATGAAAAACTGTTTTTT	CASSQVRVGPTNEKLFF
few	TRBJ2-2	TRBD1	TRBV24-1	TGTGCCACCAGTGGACAGGGTCCCGGGGAGCTGTTTTTT	CATSGQGPGELFF
NA	TRBJ2-3	TRBD2	TRBV7-2	TGTGCCAGCAGCCTTAGATCTACGGGGGGGACAGATACGCAGTATTTT	CASSLRSTGGTDTQYF
NA	TRBJ2-2	NA	TRBV3-1/TRBV3-2	TGTGCCAGCAGCTTTGGACACATGAACACCGGGGAGCTGTTTTTT	CASSFGHMNTGELFF
once	TRBJ2-5	NA	TRBV6-5	TGTGCCAGCAGAAAGACCGGGGGAGAGACCCAGTACTTC	CASRKTGGETQYF
NA	TRBJ1-6	NA	TRBV28	TGTGCCAGCACGGACCCCCCCACAGGAGATTCACCCCTCCACTTT	CASTDPPTGDSPLHF
NA	TRBJ2-5	NA	TRBV24-1	TGTGCCACCAATGTCCGGCGAGAGACCCAGTACTTC	CATNVRRETQYF
NA	TRBJ2-5	NA	TRBV3-1/TRBV3-2	TGTGCCAGCAGCCGTGCCCTGGAGACCCAGTACTTC	CASSRALETQYF
NA	TRBJ2-5	TRBD1	TRBV29-1	TGCAGCGTTGTTCACAGGGGTCGAGAGGAGACCCAGTACTTC	CSVVHRGREETQYF
once	TRBJ1-4	TRBD1	TRBV28	TGTGCCAGCAGTTTTGTACAGGGGGCTGAAAAACTGTTTTTT	CASSFVQGAEKLFF
NA	TRBJ1-6	NA	TRBV6-5	TGTGCCAGCGGGGCGGCCCTTGATTCACCCCTCCACTTT	CASGAALDSPLHF
NA	TRBJ2-3	TRBD2	TRBV6-4	TGTGCCAGTCGGGAGGGGGTTACGCAGTATTTT	CASREGVTQYF
few	TRBJ2-3	TRBD1	TRBV7-9	TGTGCCAGCAGGGCCCGGGACAGACCCACAGATACGCAGTATTTT	CASRARDRPTDTQYF
NA	TRBJ2-1	NA	TRBV2	TGTGCCAGCAGAGGGATTGACAATGAGCAGTTCTTC	CASRGIDNEQFF
NA	TRBJ1-5	NA	TRBV15	TGTGCCACAAATTCGCGGGTCGAAGGTCAGCCCCAGCATTTT	CATNSRVEGQPQHF
few	TRBJ1-5	NA	TRBV7-2	TGTGCCAGCAGCTTAGCCCAAAATCAGCCCCAGCATTTT	CASSLAQNQPQHF
NA	TRBJ1-2	TRBD1	TRBV18	TGTGCCAGCTCACAGGACAGGGGGAATGGCTACACCTTC	CASSQDRGNGYTF
NA	TRBJ2-3	NA	TRBV18	TGTGCCAGCTCACCACCGAGACCATCAGATACGCAGTATTTT	CASSPPRPSDTQYF
NA	TRBJ2-5	TRBD1	TRBV24-1	TGTGCCACACGCGGACAGGGACAAGAGACCCAGTACTTC	CATRGQGQETQYF
NA	TRBJ2-2	NA	TRBV9	TGTGCCAGCAACAGGGGGGGGAACACCGGGGAGCTGTTTTTT	CASNRGGNTGELFF
few	TRBJ1-5	NA	TRBV6-2/TRBV6-3	TGTGCCAGCAGTTACTCGACGTTTCAGCCCCAGCATTTT	CASSYSTFQPQHF
NA	TRBJ2-1	TRBD2	TRBV7-7	TGTGCCAGCAGCCCGTCGGGGGGTGAGCAGTTCTTC	CASSPSGGEQFF
NA	TRBJ2-2	TRBD2	TRBV7-8	TGTGCCAGCAGCGTACTAGCGGGATCAAACACCGGGGAGCTGTTTTTT	CASSVLAGSNTGELFF
NA	TRBJ2-5	TRBD1	TRBV4-2	TGTGCCAGCAGCCGCAACAGGGGGGAGACCCAGTACTTC	CASSRNRGETQYF
NA	TRBJ1-5	NA	TRBV5-8	TGTGCCAGCCTTAGGGGTAGCAATCAGCCCCAGCATTTT	CASLRGSNQPQHF
few	TRBJ1-5	NA	TRBV30	TGTGCCTGGAGTGCAGGAACAGGCAATCAGCCCCAGCATTTT	CAWSAGTGNQPQHF